This TCR beta chain was recorded in a study of shared clonotypes between healthy human individuals. Study conclusions and caveats: Around 5% was the fraction of naive CD4 clonotypes found shared across four donors. Non-shared clonotypes were found to have lower generation probabilities than the clonotypes that were shared by all four of the sorted-subset donors.

The germline gives CDR1 SEHNR, CDR2 FQNEAQ (reference sequence). The V and J ends lost 4 bases and 3 bases, in that order; junction bases with no gene match: 3. The CDR3 is made up of 15 amino acids. This clone was recorded once. What it binds is not known. Using immunoSEQ multiplex PCR, the repertoire was profiled, and TCRdb retains in-frame clones only, with some absent. The data show around 1.6 million clones, approximately 98% seen once. Every donor was a Caucasian adult from Nashville, Tennessee. A split of CD4+ cells into CD45RA+ naive and CD45RA-negative memory subsets was performed. The material sequenced was naive CD4+ T cells sorted from blood. Stated subset: CD45RA+ positively selected. This receptor was taken from a young man in good health. This chain connects TRBV7-9 to TRBJ2-3; 11 nucleotides agree with TRBD2. Here the CDR3 reads CASSSRLAGTDTQYF. CDR3 in DNA: TGTGCCAGCAGCTCTAGACTAGCGGGGACAGATACGCAGTATTTT.